This record concerns one T cell receptor (beta chain) sequence. The germline CDR1 and CDR2 sequences are SGHNT and YYREEE (reference sequence). V was pared by 0 bases and J by 7 bases, with 8 bases of the junction left unmatched. This CDR3 has 15 amino acids. The data were obtained in a study of CD8 T cells in Susac syndrome. Random hexamers served to reverse transcribe about 0.5 to 1 ug RNA. TCRdb re-analysed the immunoSEQ multiplex PCR reads in MiXCR, keeping a single row per CDR3 protein. Of about 190,000 distinct CDR3 sequences in the sample, 95% are singletons; the top ten hold approximately 0.089%.

The chain is built from TRBV5-4 and TRBJ2-7; 9 bases match TRBD2. The specimen sequenced was CD4+ T cells from PBMCs. This receptor was obtained from a human donor with Susac syndrome. The CDR3 here is CASSLASGGSGEQYF. Here the CDR3 DNA reads TGTGCCAGCAGCTTGGCCAGCGGGGGGTCCGGAGAGCAGTACTTC.